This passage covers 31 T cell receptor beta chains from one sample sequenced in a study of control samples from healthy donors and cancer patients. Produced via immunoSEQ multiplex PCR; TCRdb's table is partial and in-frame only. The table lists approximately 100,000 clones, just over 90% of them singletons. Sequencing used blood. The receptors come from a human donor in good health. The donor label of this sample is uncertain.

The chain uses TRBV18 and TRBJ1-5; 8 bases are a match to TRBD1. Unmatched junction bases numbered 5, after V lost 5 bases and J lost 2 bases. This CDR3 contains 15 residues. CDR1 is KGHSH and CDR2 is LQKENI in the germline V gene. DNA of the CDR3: TGTGCCAGCTCAGCCCAGGGGGCGGGCAATCAGCCCCAGCATTTT. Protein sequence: CASSAQGAGNQPQHF. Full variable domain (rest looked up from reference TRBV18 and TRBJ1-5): NAGVMQNPRHLVRRRGQEARLRCSPMKGHSHVYWYRQLPEEGLKFMVYLQKENIIDESGMPKERFSAEFPKEGPSILRIQQVVRGDSAAYFCASSAQGAGNQPQHFGDGTRLSIL.

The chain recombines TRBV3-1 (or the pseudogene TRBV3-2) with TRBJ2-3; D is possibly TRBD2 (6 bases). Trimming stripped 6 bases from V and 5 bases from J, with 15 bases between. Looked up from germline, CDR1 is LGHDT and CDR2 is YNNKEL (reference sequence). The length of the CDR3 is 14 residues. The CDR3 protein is CASSSGTPRDTQYF. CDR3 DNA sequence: TGTGCCAGCAGTTCCGGGACTCCACGAGATACGCAGTATTTT.

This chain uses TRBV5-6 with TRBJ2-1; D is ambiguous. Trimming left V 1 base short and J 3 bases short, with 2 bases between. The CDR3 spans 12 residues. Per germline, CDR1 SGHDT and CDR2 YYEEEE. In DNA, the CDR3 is TGTGCCAGCAGCTTGAACTACAATGAGCAGTTCTTC. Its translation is CASSLNYNEQFF.

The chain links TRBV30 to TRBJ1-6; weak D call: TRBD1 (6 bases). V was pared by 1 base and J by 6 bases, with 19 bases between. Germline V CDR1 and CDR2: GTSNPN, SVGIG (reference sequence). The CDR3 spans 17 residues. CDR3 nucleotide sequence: TGTGCCTGGAGTGGACAGGCCTTGCTAGGGGTTAATTCACCCCTCCACTTT. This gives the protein CAWSGQALLGVNSPLHF.

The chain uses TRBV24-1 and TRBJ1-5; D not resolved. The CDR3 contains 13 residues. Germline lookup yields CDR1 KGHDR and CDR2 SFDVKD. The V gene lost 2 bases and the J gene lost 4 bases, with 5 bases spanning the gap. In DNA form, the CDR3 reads TGTGCCACCAGTGATTCCACTAATCAGCCCCAGCATTTT. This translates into CATSDSTNQPQHF.

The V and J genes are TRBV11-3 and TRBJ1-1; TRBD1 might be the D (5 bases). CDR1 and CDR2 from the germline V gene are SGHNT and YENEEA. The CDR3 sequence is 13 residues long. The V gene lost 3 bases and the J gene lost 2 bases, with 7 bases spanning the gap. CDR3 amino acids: CASSFTGNTEAFF. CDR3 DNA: TGTGCCAGCAGCTTTACAGGAAACACTGAAGCTTTCTTT.

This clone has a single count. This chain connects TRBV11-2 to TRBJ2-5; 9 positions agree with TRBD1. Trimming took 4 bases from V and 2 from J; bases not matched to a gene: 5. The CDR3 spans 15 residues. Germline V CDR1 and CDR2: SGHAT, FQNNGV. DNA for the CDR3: TGTGCCAGCAGCTGGCGGACAGGGGCGCAAGAGACCCAGTACTTC. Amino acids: CASSWRTGAQETQYF.

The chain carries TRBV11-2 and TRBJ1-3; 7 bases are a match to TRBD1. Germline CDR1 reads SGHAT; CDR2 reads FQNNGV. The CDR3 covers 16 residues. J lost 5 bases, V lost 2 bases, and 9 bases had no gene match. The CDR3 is CASSLWDSVGRNTIYF. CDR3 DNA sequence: TGTGCCAGCAGCTTATGGGACAGTGTTGGGAGAAACACCATATATTTT.

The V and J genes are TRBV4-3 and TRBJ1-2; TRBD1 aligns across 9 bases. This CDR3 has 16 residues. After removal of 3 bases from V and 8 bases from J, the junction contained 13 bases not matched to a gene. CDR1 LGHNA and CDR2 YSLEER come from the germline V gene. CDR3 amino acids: CASSHLQGARRIGYTF. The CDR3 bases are TGCGCCAGCAGCCACCTACAGGGGGCGAGGAGAATAGGCTACACCTTC.

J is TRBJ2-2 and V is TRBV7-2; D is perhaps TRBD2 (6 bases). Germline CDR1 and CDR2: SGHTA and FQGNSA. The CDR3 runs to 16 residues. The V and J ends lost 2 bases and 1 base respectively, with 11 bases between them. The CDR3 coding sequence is TGTGCCAGCAGCTTAAACGGGGGTTTGAACACCGGGGAGCTGTTTTTT. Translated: CASSLNGGLNTGELFF.

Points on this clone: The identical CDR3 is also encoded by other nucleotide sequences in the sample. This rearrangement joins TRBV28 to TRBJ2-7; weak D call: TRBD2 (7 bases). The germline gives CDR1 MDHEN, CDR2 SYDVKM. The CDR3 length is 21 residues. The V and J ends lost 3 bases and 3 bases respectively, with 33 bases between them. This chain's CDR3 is CASSFRGGHPSYGGGHYEQYF. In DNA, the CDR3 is TGTGCCAGCAGTTTTAGGGGGGGTCACCCTAGTTATGGCGGGGGACACTACGAGCAGTACTTC.

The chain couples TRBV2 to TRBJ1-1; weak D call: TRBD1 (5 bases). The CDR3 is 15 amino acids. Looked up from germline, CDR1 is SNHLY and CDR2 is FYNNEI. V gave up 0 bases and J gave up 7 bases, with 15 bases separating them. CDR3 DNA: TGTGCCAGCAGTGAAGCGCTTCGGGGTAGGGGTGAAGCTTTCTTT. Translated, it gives CASSEALRGRGEAFF.

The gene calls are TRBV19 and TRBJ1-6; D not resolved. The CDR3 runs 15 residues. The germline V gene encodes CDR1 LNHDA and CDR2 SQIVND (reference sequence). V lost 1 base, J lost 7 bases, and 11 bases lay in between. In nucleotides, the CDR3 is TGTGCCAGTAGTATAGGTCCGGGTCTCAATTCACCCCTCCACTTT. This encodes CASSIGPGLNSPLHF.

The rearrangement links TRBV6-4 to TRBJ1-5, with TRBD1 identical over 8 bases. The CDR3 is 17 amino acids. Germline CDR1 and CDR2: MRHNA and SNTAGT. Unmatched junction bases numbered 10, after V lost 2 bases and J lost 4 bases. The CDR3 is CASSDPPRTGLNQPQHF. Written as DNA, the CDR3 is TGTGCCAGCAGTGACCCCCCCCGGACAGGGCTGAATCAGCCCCAGCATTTT.

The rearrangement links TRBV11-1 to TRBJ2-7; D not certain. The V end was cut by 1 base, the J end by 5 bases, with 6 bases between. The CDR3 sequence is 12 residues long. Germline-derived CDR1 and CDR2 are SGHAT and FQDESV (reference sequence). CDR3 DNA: TGTGCCAGCAGCTTAGGAATTGACGAGCAGTACTTC. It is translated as CASSLGIDEQYF.

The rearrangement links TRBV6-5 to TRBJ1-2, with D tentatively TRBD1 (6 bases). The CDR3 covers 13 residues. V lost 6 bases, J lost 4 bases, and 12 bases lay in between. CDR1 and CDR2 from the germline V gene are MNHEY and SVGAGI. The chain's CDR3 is CASRKTGTYGYTF. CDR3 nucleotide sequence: TGTGCCAGCAGGAAAACAGGGACCTATGGCTACACCTTC.

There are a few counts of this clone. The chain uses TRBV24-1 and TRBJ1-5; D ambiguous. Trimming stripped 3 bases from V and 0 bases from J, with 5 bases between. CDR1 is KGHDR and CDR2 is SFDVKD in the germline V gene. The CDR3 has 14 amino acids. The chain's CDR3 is CATSDPYSNQPQHF. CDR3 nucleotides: TGTGCCACCAGTGATCCCTATAGCAATCAGCCCCAGCATTTT.

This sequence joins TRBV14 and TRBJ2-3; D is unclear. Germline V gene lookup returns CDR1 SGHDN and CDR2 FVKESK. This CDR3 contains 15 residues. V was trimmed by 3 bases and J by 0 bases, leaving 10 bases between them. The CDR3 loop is CASSQIRLSTDTQYF. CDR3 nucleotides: TGTGCCAGCAGCCAGATTCGACTGAGCACAGATACGCAGTATTTT.

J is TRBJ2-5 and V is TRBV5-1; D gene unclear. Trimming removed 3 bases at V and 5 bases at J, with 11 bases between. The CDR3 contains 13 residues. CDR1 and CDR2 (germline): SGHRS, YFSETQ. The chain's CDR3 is CASSSSTAETQYF. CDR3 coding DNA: TGCGCCAGCAGCTCCTCCACCGCGGAGACCCAGTACTTC.

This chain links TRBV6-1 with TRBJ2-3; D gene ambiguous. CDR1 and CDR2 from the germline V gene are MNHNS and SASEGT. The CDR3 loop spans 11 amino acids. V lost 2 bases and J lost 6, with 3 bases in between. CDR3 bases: TGTGCCAGCAGTGAATCGGATACGCAGTATTTT. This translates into CASSESDTQYF.

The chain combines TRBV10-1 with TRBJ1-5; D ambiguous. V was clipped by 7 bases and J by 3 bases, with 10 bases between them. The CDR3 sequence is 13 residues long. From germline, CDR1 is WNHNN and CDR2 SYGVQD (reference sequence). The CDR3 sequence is CASTSLANQPQHF. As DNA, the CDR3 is TGCGCCAGCACTTCCTTGGCCAATCAGCCCCAGCATTTT.

CDR3: CASRPGIQHTGELFF. The CDR3 DNA follows: TGTGCCAGCAGACCTGGGATACAGCACACCGGGGAGCTGTTTTTT. The rearrangement joins TRBV6-4 to TRBJ2-2; D is ambiguous. Germline-derived CDR1 and CDR2 are MRHNA and SNTAGT. This CDR3 spans 15 amino acids. The V and J ends lost 6 bases and 3 bases respectively, with 14 bases between them.

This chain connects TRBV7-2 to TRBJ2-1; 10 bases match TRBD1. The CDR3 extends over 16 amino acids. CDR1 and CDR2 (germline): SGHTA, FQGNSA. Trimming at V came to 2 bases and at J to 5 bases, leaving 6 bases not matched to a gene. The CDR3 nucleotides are TGTGCCAGCAGCTTATCCCGGGACAGGGGTAACAATGAGCAGTTCTTC. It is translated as CASSLSRDRGNNEQFF. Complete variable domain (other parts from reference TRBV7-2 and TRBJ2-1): GAGVSQSPSNKVTEKGKDVELRCDPISGHTALYWYRQSLGQGLEFLIYFQGNSAPDKSGLPSDRFSAERTGGSVSTLTIQRTQQEDSAVYLCASSLSRDRGNNEQFFGPGTRLTVL.

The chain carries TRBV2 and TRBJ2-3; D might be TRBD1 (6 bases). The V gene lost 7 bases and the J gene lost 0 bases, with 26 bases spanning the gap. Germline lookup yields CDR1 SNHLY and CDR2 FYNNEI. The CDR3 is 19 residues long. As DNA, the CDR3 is TGTGCCAGCATTGCCATTGGACAGATTCTTAGGTCTAGCACAGATACGCAGTATTTT. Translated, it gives CASIAIGQILRSSTDTQYF.

CDR3 region: CASSIEGMSEAFF. For the CDR3, the DNA is TGTGCCAGCAGTATTGAGGGTATGTCTGAAGCTTTCTTT. The J gene is TRBJ1-1, the V gene TRBV11-2, with no clear D. This CDR3 spans 13 amino acids. Germline V CDR1 and CDR2: SGHAT, FQNNGV. Trimming left V 6 bases short and J 6 bases short, with 14 bases between.

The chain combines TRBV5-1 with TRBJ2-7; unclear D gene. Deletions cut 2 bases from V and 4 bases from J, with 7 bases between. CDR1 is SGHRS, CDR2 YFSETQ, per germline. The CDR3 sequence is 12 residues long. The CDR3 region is CASSFEGYEQYF. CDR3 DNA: TGCGCCAGCAGCTTCGAAGGGTACGAGCAGTACTTC. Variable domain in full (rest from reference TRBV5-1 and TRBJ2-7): KAGVTQTPRYLIKTRGQQVTLSCSPISGHRSVSWYQQTPGQGLQFLFEYFSETQRNKGNFPGRFSGRQFSNSRSEMNVSTLELGDSALYLCASSFEGYEQYFGPGTRLTVT.

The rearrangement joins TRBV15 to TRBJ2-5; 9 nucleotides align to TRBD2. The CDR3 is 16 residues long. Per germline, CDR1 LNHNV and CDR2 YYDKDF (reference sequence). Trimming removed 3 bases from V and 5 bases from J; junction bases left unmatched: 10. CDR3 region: CATSRVAGGTPETQYF. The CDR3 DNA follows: TGTGCCACCAGCAGGGTCGCGGGGGGGACCCCGGAGACCCAGTACTTC.

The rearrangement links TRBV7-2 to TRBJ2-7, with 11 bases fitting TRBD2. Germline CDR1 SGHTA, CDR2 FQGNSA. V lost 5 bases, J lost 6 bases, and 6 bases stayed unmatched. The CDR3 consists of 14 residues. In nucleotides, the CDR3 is TGTGCCAGCAGCCCTAGCGGGGGGCCGGCCGAGCAGTACTTC. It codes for CASSPSGGPAEQYF.

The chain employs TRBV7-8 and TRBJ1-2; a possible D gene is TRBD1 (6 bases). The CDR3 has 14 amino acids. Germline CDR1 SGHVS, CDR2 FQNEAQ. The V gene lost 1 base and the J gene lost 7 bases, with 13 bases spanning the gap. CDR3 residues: CASSLEVTGFGYTF. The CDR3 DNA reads TGTGCCAGCAGCTTAGAAGTAACAGGGTTTGGCTACACCTTC.

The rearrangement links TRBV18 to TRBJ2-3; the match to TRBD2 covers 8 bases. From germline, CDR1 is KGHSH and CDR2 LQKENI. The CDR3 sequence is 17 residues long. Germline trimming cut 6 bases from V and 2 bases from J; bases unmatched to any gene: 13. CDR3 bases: TGTGCCAGCTCCCAGGGACTAGTGGGGCTACACACAGATACGCAGTATTTT. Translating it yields CASSQGLVGLHTDTQYF.

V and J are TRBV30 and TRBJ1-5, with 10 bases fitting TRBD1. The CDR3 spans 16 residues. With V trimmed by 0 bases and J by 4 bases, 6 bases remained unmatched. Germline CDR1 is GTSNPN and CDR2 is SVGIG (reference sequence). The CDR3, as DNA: TGTGCCTGGAGTGTACGGGACAGGGGTCTAAATCAGCCCCAGCATTTT. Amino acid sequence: CAWSVRDRGLNQPQHF.